This paragraph reports one T cell receptor (beta chain). Its antigen is still unknown. Together with a sample-barcoded 5' primer, a J-beta primer mix was included in a second PCR lasting about 6 to 12 cycles. TCRdb recomputed calls from the 5' RACE reads with MiXCR, one row per CDR3 protein. This table has approximately 2,000,000 distinct CDR3 sequences, more than 35% appearing once. This specimen belongs to a study of blood T cells in healthy people across ages. Study observations and caveats: The study found more naive CD4+ cells and higher diversity in long-lived than aged donors. Among T cells, TCR beta diversity per million cells dropped roughly linearly as age rose.

CDR1 is DFQATT and CDR2 is SNEGSKA in the germline V gene (reference sequence). The CDR3 runs to 14 residues. J was trimmed by 5 bases and V by 6 bases; bases with no gene match: 8. Total RNA, at least 6 micrograms per sample, came from PBMCs. The TCR comes from a human donor in good health. The chain links TRBV20-1 to TRBJ2-5; 11 nucleotides agree with TRBD2. The specimen sequenced was blood. CDR3: CSAVAGGPPETQYF. DNA for the CDR3: TGCAGTGCCGTAGCGGGGGGGCCCCCGGAGACCCAGTACTTC.